The clone carrying this T cell receptor beta chain was counted between two and nine times. The sample originates from a study of T-cell reconstitution after alpha-beta-depleted transplantation in children. Germline V gene data show CDR1 as LGHNA and CDR2 as YSLEER. The CDR3 length is 15 residues. Trimming removed 6 bases at V and 1 base at J, with 14 bases between. Unique molecular identifiers were incorporated during preparation of the TCRbeta library. MiXCR was run by TCRdb on the PCR reads, yielding one entry per CDR3 protein. The data contain about 980,000 distinct CDR3 sequences, about 29% of them singletons.

The receptor's source is a boy under two years old who had a stem cell transplant for SCID, so the T cells may come from the graft donor. The gene calls are TRBV4-3 and TRBJ2-3; D is possibly TRBD2 (7 bases). The sequences come from PBMCs, mostly from graft donor cells, collected 360 days after TCRalphabeta/CD19-depleted stem cell transplant. Here the CDR3 DNA reads TGCGCCAGCAGGCTAAGGGGGGGTGGCACAGATACGCAGTATTTT. It is translated as CASRLRGGGTDTQYF.